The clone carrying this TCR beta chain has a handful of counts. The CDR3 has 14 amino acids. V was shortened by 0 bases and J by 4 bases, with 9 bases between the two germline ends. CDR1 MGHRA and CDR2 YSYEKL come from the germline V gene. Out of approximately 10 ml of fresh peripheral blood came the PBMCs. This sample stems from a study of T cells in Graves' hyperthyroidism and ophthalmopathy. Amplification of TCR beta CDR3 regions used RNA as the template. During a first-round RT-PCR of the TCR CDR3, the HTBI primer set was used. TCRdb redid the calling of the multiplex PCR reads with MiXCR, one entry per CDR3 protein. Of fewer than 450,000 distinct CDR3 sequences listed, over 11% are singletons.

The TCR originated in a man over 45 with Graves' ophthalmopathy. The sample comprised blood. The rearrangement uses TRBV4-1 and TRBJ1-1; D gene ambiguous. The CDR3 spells CASSQDLLTTEAFF. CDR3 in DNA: TGCGCCAGCAGCCAAGATTTGTTGACCACTGAAGCTTTCTTT.